This is a list of T cell receptor beta chains from one sample in a study of CD8 T cells in Susac syndrome. From the immunoSEQ multiplex PCR reads, TCRdb called clonotypes with MiXCR, one entry per CDR3 protein. This sample has a few hundred thousand distinct CDR3 sequences, with roughly 94% found just once. Material: CD4+ T cells from PBMCs. These receptors all stem from a human donor with multiple sclerosis. The CDR3 runs from the conserved cysteine through the conserved F or W. D genes are given only for firm matches. Expanded clones get a size class; other rows say once, few or many, or leave the size out.

J gene: TRBJ1-1; V gene: TRBV7-9; clone size: .; D gene: .; CDR3 DNA: TGTGCCAGCAGCTTAGGATTGGCGGGGCTGGCTTTCTTT; CDR3 protein: CASSLGLAGLAFF
J gene: TRBJ2-3; V gene: TRBV18; clone size: .; D gene: TRBD2; CDR3 DNA: TGTGCCAGCTCACCACGACTAGCGAGAAGCACAGATACGCAGTATTTT; CDR3 protein: CASSPRLARSTDTQYF
J gene: TRBJ1-6; V gene: TRBV6-5; clone size: .; D gene: .; CDR3 DNA: TGTGCCAGCAGTTACTCGGGTGGGTCATGGGGGTATAATTCACCCCTCCACTTT; CDR3 protein: CASSYSGGSWGYNSPLHF
J gene: TRBJ2-1; V gene: TRBV3-1; clone size: .; D gene: .; CDR3 DNA: TGTGCCAGCAGCCAAGAGAACTACAATGAGCAGTTCTTC; CDR3 protein: CASSQENYNEQFF
J gene: TRBJ2-1; V gene: TRBV29-1; clone size: .; D gene: TRBD2; CDR3 DNA: TGCAGCGTTTCGACTAGCGGGGGGGCCAGTGAGCAGTTCTTC; CDR3 protein: CSVSTSGGASEQFF
J gene: TRBJ1-1; V gene: TRBV15; clone size: .; D gene: .; CDR3 DNA: TGTGCCACCAGCAGAGATGGGCACCTGAACACTGAAGCTTTCTTT; CDR3 protein: CATSRDGHLNTEAFF
J gene: TRBJ2-3; V gene: TRBV21-1; clone size: .; D gene: .; CDR3 DNA: TGTGCCAGCAGCCCCTCCCCACCGGGACTAGCCTTCTACGCGCAGTATTTT; CDR3 protein: CASSPSPPGLAFYAQYF
J gene: TRBJ2-7; V gene: TRBV7-2; clone size: .; D gene: .; CDR3 DNA: TGTGCCAGCAGCTTAGAGGAGGGGGCGGAAAACGAGCAGTACTTC; CDR3 protein: CASSLEEGAENEQYF
J gene: TRBJ1-5; V gene: TRBV29-1; clone size: .; D gene: TRBD1; CDR3 DNA: TGCAGCGTTCTATCCGGGACAGCAAATCAGCCCCAGCATTTT; CDR3 protein: CSVLSGTANQPQHF
J gene: TRBJ1-1; V gene: TRBV2; clone size: .; D gene: TRBD1; CDR3 DNA: TGTGCCAGCAGGACGGGACAGGGGAATGAAGCTTTCTTT; CDR3 protein: CASRTGQGNEAFF
J gene: TRBJ2-7; V gene: TRBV12-3/TRBV12-4; clone size: .; D gene: TRBD1; CDR3 DNA: TGTGCCAGCAGAGGCCCAGGGACAGGGTCATACGAGCAGTACTTC; CDR3 protein: CASRGPGTGSYEQYF
J gene: TRBJ2-2; V gene: TRBV15; clone size: .; D gene: TRBD1; CDR3 DNA: TGTGCCACCAGCAGCCGGGACAGGGGGCTCACCGGGGAGCTGTTTTTT; CDR3 protein: CATSSRDRGLTGELFF
J gene: TRBJ2-2; V gene: TRBV7-2; clone size: .; D gene: .; CDR3 DNA: TGTGCCAGCAGTCGGGGACGGGGCGGGGAGCTGTTTTTT; CDR3 protein: CASSRGRGGELFF
J gene: TRBJ2-5; V gene: TRBV29-1; clone size: once; D gene: .; CDR3 DNA: TGCAGCGTTGAACCGAGAGCGTACCAAGAGACCCAGTACTTC; CDR3 protein: CSVEPRAYQETQYF
J gene: TRBJ1-2; V gene: TRBV29-1; clone size: .; D gene: TRBD1; CDR3 DNA: TGCAGCGGAAAACAGGGGGACGGCTATGGCTACACCTTC; CDR3 protein: CSGKQGDGYGYTF
J gene: TRBJ2-5; V gene: TRBV29-1; clone size: .; D gene: .; CDR3 DNA: TGCAGCGTGCTACGGATAGAGACCCAGTACTTC; CDR3 protein: CSVLRIETQYF
J gene: TRBJ2-7; V gene: TRBV29-1; clone size: once; D gene: .; CDR3 DNA: TGCAGCGTTGCAGGCAGGGGCTACGAGCAGTACTTC; CDR3 protein: CSVAGRGYEQYF
J gene: TRBJ2-2; V gene: TRBV20-1; clone size: .; D gene: .; CDR3 DNA: TGCAGTGTCACGGGGGGCCGGACCGGGGAGCTGTTTTTT; CDR3 protein: CSVTGGRTGELFF
J gene: TRBJ1-2; V gene: TRBV29-1; clone size: .; D gene: .; CDR3 DNA: TGCAGCGTTGGTGGAGACGGAGATGGCTACACCTTC; CDR3 protein: CSVGGDGDGYTF
J gene: TRBJ1-6; V gene: TRBV28; clone size: few; D gene: TRBD1; CDR3 DNA: TGTGCCAGCAGCTCTGGACAGGGAAACTCACCCCTCCACTTT; CDR3 protein: CASSSGQGNSPLHF
J gene: TRBJ2-3; V gene: TRBV29-1; clone size: .; D gene: .; CDR3 DNA: TGCAGCGTTGACTCTGACAGAGCCACCGCAGATACGCAGTATTTT; CDR3 protein: CSVDSDRATADTQYF
J gene: TRBJ2-1; V gene: TRBV20-1; clone size: once; D gene: .; CDR3 DNA: TGCAGTGCTAGAGATCTAAGGCCAACAAGTGAGCAGTTCTTC; CDR3 protein: CSARDLRPTSEQFF
J gene: TRBJ1-2; V gene: TRBV20-1; clone size: .; D gene: .; CDR3 DNA: TGCAGTGCTAGTCCAGGGCGGAATGGCTACACCTTC; CDR3 protein: CSASPGRNGYTF
J gene: TRBJ1-5; V gene: TRBV30; clone size: .; D gene: .; CDR3 DNA: TGTGCCTGGAGAGGCGGTAGCAATCAGCCCCAGCATTTT; CDR3 protein: CAWRGGSNQPQHF
J gene: TRBJ2-7; V gene: TRBV10-3; clone size: .; D gene: .; CDR3 DNA: TGTGCCATCAGTGAGTCGACAGTCACGCAGTACTTC; CDR3 protein: CAISESTVTQYF
J gene: TRBJ1-1; V gene: TRBV20-1; clone size: .; D gene: .; CDR3 DNA: TGCAGTGCTAGGACAGCTTTTAACACTGAAGCTTTCTTT; CDR3 protein: CSARTAFNTEAFF
J gene: TRBJ2-2; V gene: TRBV6-6; clone size: .; D gene: .; CDR3 DNA: TGTGCCAGCAGTTATACGAGTTCCGGGGAGCTGTTTTTT; CDR3 protein: CASSYTSSGELFF
J gene: TRBJ2-3; V gene: TRBV20-1; clone size: .; D gene: TRBD2; CDR3 DNA: TGCAGTGAAGCGGGGAGAGGGGCAGATACGCAGTATTTT; CDR3 protein: CSEAGRGADTQYF
J gene: TRBJ2-3; V gene: TRBV29-1; clone size: .; D gene: .; CDR3 DNA: TGCAGCGCGAATGATGTGGGGGGCCCAGGTACGCAGTATTTT; CDR3 protein: CSANDVGGPGTQYF
J gene: TRBJ2-1; V gene: TRBV7-2; clone size: .; D gene: .; CDR3 DNA: TGTGCCAGCAGCTTACGGGAGTACAATGAGCAGTTCTTC; CDR3 protein: CASSLREYNEQFF
J gene: TRBJ1-6; V gene: TRBV7-2; clone size: once; D gene: .; CDR3 DNA: TGTGCCAGCAGCTTCACCCCGATAAATTCACCCCTCCACTTT; CDR3 protein: CASSFTPINSPLHF
J gene: TRBJ1-5; V gene: TRBV7-9; clone size: .; D gene: TRBD1; CDR3 DNA: TGTGCCAGCAGCTTAGACGCGACAGGGTATCAGCCCCAGCATTTT; CDR3 protein: CASSLDATGYQPQHF
J gene: TRBJ1-2; V gene: TRBV15; clone size: .; D gene: .; CDR3 DNA: TGTGCCACCAGCAGGACAGGTGGAATCTCCGGGGGCTACACCTTC; CDR3 protein: CATSRTGGISGGYTF
J gene: TRBJ1-5; V gene: TRBV20-1; clone size: once; D gene: .; CDR3 DNA: TGCAGTGCTAGATACAGGGATCGGCCCCAGCATTTT; CDR3 protein: CSARYRDRPQHF
J gene: TRBJ1-2; V gene: TRBV9; clone size: .; D gene: .; CDR3 DNA: TGTGCCAGCAGCCACCCGAGCGGGAATGGCTACACCTTC; CDR3 protein: CASSHPSGNGYTF
J gene: TRBJ2-1; V gene: TRBV15; clone size: .; D gene: .; CDR3 DNA: TGTGCCACCAGCAGAAGAACAGGTTTCTCCTACAATGAGCAGTTCTTC; CDR3 protein: CATSRRTGFSYNEQFF
J gene: TRBJ2-5; V gene: TRBV7-2; clone size: .; D gene: TRBD2; CDR3 DNA: TGTGCCAGCAGCGCCAGCGGGGACGGGACCCAGTACTTC; CDR3 protein: CASSASGDGTQYF
J gene: TRBJ2-6; V gene: TRBV6-6; clone size: .; D gene: .; CDR3 DNA: TGTGCCAGCAGTTATAGTGGGGGGTATGGGGCCAACGTCCTGACTTTC; CDR3 protein: CASSYSGGYGANVLTF
J gene: TRBJ1-1; V gene: TRBV19; clone size: .; D gene: TRBD1; CDR3 DNA: TGTGCCAGTAGTATTGGCAGGGGGGGCACTGAAGCTTTCTTT; CDR3 protein: CASSIGRGGTEAFF
J gene: TRBJ2-5; V gene: TRBV29-1; clone size: .; D gene: .; CDR3 DNA: TGCAGCGTTGCATCCGGAAACCAAGAGACCCAGTACTTC; CDR3 protein: CSVASGNQETQYF
J gene: TRBJ2-3; V gene: TRBV3-1; clone size: .; D gene: TRBD1; CDR3 DNA: TGTGCCAGCAGCCAACCCTCTGGACAGGGTGCAGATACGCAGTATTTT; CDR3 protein: CASSQPSGQGADTQYF
J gene: TRBJ2-7; V gene: TRBV19; clone size: .; D gene: .; CDR3 DNA: TGTGCCAGTAGTATTAGGTCGGACAGCTCCTACGAGCAGTACTTC; CDR3 protein: CASSIRSDSSYEQYF
J gene: TRBJ1-5; V gene: TRBV2; clone size: .; D gene: TRBD1; CDR3 DNA: TGTGCCAGCAGTGAGGGACAGGCAAGCAATCAGCCCCAGCATTTT; CDR3 protein: CASSEGQASNQPQHF
J gene: TRBJ2-3; V gene: TRBV7-3; clone size: few; D gene: .; CDR3 DNA: TGTGCCTCCAGTAGGGGCAGGGCTACAGGAGATACGCAGTATTTT; CDR3 protein: CASSRGRATGDTQYF
J gene: TRBJ1-2; V gene: TRBV12-3/TRBV12-4; clone size: once; D gene: .; CDR3 DNA: TGTGCCAGCAGCATCCAGGATGGCTACACCTTC; CDR3 protein: CASSIQDGYTF
J gene: TRBJ1-1; V gene: TRBV25-1; clone size: .; D gene: TRBD1; CDR3 DNA: TGTGCCAGCAGACAAGGGACAGGGAGAACTGAAGCTTTCTTT; CDR3 protein: CASRQGTGRTEAFF
J gene: TRBJ1-2; V gene: TRBV30; clone size: .; D gene: TRBD1; CDR3 DNA: TGTGCCTGCCCTACCGGGACAGGGAAAGGCTACACCTTC; CDR3 protein: CACPTGTGKGYTF
J gene: TRBJ1-1; V gene: TRBV11-2; clone size: .; D gene: .; CDR3 DNA: TGTGCCAGCAGCCTCTCCTTAGGGGGCACTGAAGCTTTCTTT; CDR3 protein: CASSLSLGGTEAFF
J gene: TRBJ2-3; V gene: TRBV20-1; clone size: .; D gene: TRBD1; CDR3 DNA: TGCAGTGCTCTCCAGGGGGTCACAGATACGCAGTATTTT; CDR3 protein: CSALQGVTDTQYF
J gene: TRBJ1-1; V gene: TRBV18; clone size: .; D gene: .; CDR3 DNA: TGTGCCAGCTCCCAGGACGGCAAAGCTTTCTTT; CDR3 protein: CASSQDGKAFF
J gene: TRBJ1-2; V gene: TRBV9; clone size: .; D gene: TRBD1; CDR3 DNA: TGTGCCAGCAGCGAGGGACAGGACTATGGCTACACCTTC; CDR3 protein: CASSEGQDYGYTF
J gene: TRBJ2-3; V gene: TRBV29-1; clone size: .; D gene: TRBD1; CDR3 DNA: TGCAGCGTCGGGACAGGGGGAACTAGCACAGATACGCAGTATTTT; CDR3 protein: CSVGTGGTSTDTQYF
J gene: TRBJ2-5; V gene: TRBV20-1; clone size: once; D gene: TRBD1; CDR3 DNA: TGCAGTGCGCGACAGGGGGCAGAAGAGACCCAGTACTTC; CDR3 protein: CSARQGAEETQYF
J gene: TRBJ1-1; V gene: TRBV29-1; clone size: .; D gene: .; CDR3 DNA: TGCAGCGTTGCACAGACCATGAACACTGAAGCTTTCTTT; CDR3 protein: CSVAQTMNTEAFF